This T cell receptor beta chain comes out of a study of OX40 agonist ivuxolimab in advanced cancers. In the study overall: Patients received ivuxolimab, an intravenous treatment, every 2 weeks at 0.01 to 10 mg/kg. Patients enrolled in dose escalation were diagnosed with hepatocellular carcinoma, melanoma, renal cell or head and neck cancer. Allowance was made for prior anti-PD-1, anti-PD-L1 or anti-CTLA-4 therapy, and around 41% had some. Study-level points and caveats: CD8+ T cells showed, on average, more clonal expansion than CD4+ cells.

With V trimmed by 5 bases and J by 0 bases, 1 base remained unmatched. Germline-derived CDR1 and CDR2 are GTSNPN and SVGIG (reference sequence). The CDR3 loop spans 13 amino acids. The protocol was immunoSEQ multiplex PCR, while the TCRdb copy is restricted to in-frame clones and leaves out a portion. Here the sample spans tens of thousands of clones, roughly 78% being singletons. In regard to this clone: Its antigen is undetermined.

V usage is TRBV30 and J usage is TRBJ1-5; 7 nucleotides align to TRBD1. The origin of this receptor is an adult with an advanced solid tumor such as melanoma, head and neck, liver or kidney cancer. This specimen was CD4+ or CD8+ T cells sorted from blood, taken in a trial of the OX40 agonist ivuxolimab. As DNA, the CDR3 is TGTGCCTGGGACAGGGATAGCAATCAGCCCCAGCATTTT. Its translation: CAWDRDSNQPQHF.